This passage covers 29 T cell receptor beta chains from one sample sequenced in a study of blood T cell repertoires in COVID-19. TCRdb's table, derived via immunoSEQ multiplex PCR, lists solely in-frame clones and lacks some. The data contain about 98,000 clones, 87% of them singletons. Sequenced material: peripheral blood. These receptors originate from a man between 65 and 85 years old with acute or convalescent COVID-19.

In the case of this clone: Germline and junction disagree at one end, which may indicate a read error. V gene TRBV5-1 combines with J gene TRBJ1-5, with D possibly TRBD1 on 5 matching bases. CDR1 and CDR2 from the germline V gene are SGHRS and YFSETQ. This CDR3 contains 14 residues. CDR3 sequence: CASSLGQRNEPQHF. The DNA of the CDR3 is TGCGCCAGCAGCTTGGGACAGCGCAATGAGCCCCAGCATTTT. Supplemented by reference TRBV5-1 and TRBJ1-5, the full variable domain reads KAGVTQTPRYLIKTRGQQVTLSCSPISGHRSVSWYQQTPGQGLQFLFEYFSETQRNKGNFPGRFSGRQFSNSRSEMNVSTLELGDSALYLCASSLGQRNEPQHFGDGTRLSIL.

The chain links TRBV7-2 to TRBJ1-3; the match to TRBD1 covers 7 bases. CDR1 and CDR2 from the germline V gene are SGHTA and FQGNSA. The CDR3 extends over 17 amino acids. J gave up 4 bases and V 1 base, and 10 bases lay outside the gene matches. CDR3 DNA sequence: TGTGCCAGCAGCTTAGGCTGGGGTCAGGGGGTAGGAAACACCATATATTTT. Its protein product is CASSLGWGQGVGNTIYF.

The chain combines TRBV13 with TRBJ2-3; 9 bases are shared with TRBD2. Unmatched junction bases numbered 18, after V lost 3 bases and J lost 8 bases. The length of the CDR3 is 18 residues. In germline, CDR1 is PRHDT, CDR2 FYEKMQ (reference sequence). The CDR3: CASSLVVGAGGPRSTQYF. CDR3 DNA: TGTGCCAGCAGCTTGGTGGTAGGTGCGGGGGGGCCGCGAAGTACGCAGTATTTT.

The chain uses TRBV20-1 and TRBJ1-2, with a weak D call TRBD1 (6 bases). The CDR3 consists of 13 residues. Germline CDR1 and CDR2: DFQATT and SNEGSKA (reference sequence). Trimming took off 3 bases at V and 4 bases at J, with 12 bases between the two ends. The CDR3 coding sequence is TGCAGTGCTAGTAATGGCAGGGGCTATGGCTACACCTTC. Translated: CSASNGRGYGYTF.

The chain carries TRBV24-1 and TRBJ2-7; a weak D match, TRBD1 (6 bases). Trimming stripped 12 bases from V and 3 bases from J, with 17 bases between. This CDR3 region has 13 residues. Germline CDR1 is KGHDR and CDR2 is SFDVKD. The CDR3 region has the DNA TGTGCCGCGTGGGCTAACAGGGACTACGAGCAGTACTTC. This sequence encodes CAAWANRDYEQYF.

The chain has TRBV3-1 (or the pseudogene TRBV3-2) and TRBJ2-1, with D perhaps matching TRBD2 (5 bases). The CDR3 has 11 amino acids. Trimming removed 1 base from V and 10 bases from J, with 5 bases in between. CDR1 and CDR2 from the germline V gene are LGHDT and YNNKEL (reference sequence). CDR3 region: CASSQGGEQFF. In DNA, the CDR3 is TGTGCCAGCAGCCAAGGCGGGGAGCAGTTCTTC.

The chain carries TRBV11-1 and TRBJ2-5, with D possibly TRBD2 on 5 matching bases. The CDR3 length is 15 residues. CDR1 and CDR2 (germline): SGHAT, FQDESV (reference sequence). V gave up 5 bases and J gave up 8 bases, with 21 bases separating them. The CDR3 DNA reads as TGTGCCAGCAGCCCCCTAGGTTTTGAGGGAAAAACCCAGTACTTC. Residues: CASSPLGFEGKTQYF.

The chain links TRBV19 to TRBJ2-7, with 9 bases that match TRBD1. V shed 7 bases and J 4 bases; nucleotides not matched to a gene: 8. The CDR3 runs to 14 residues. The germline CDR1 and CDR2 sequences are LNHDA and SQIVND (reference sequence). CDR3 DNA sequence: TGTGCCAGTACCAAGGGACAGGGAAGATACGAGCAGTACTTC. Protein: CASTKGQGRYEQYF.

The chain uses TRBV19 and TRBJ1-5; 8 bases are a match to TRBD1. Germline trimming cut 1 base from V and 7 bases from J; bases unmatched to any gene: 12. Germline V gives CDR1 LNHDA, CDR2 SQIVND (reference sequence). CDR3 length: 17 amino acids. The CDR3, as DNA: TGTGCCAGTAGTATAGCCGGCGGCCAGGGGGCCCGGCAGCCCCAGCATTTT. As protein: CASSIAGGQGARQPQHF.

V is TRBV5-1 and J is TRBJ2-5; D is perhaps TRBD1 (6 bases). The V end lost 4 bases, the J end lost 5 bases, and 15 bases lay between the germline ends. CDR3 length equals 14 residues. Germline V lookup: CDR1 SGHRS, CDR2 YFSETQ. CDR3 sequence: CASSRTGQSETQYF. For the CDR3, the DNA is TGCGCCAGCAGCCGGACCGGACAGTCGGAGACCCAGTACTTC.

This chain links TRBV29-1 with TRBJ2-5, with 9 bases fitting TRBD1. Germline V gives CDR1 SQVTM, CDR2 ANQGSEA. J gave up 1 base and V 1 base, and 4 bases lay outside the gene matches. This CDR3 comprises 15 residues. In nucleotides, the CDR3 is TGCAGCGTTGAAGTTGTACAGGGGGCCCAAGAGACCCAGTACTTC. It encodes CSVEVVQGAQETQYF.

The chain combines TRBV5-1 with TRBJ2-6, with 7 bases that match TRBD1. V was pared by 2 bases and J by 0 bases, with 11 bases of the junction left unmatched. The CDR3 contains 19 residues. The germline V gene has CDR1 SGHRS and CDR2 YFSETQ. CDR3 residues: CASSLTTGTVPSGANVLTF. CDR3 coding DNA: TGCGCCAGCAGCTTAACGACCGGGACAGTTCCCTCTGGGGCCAACGTCCTGACTTTC.

V usage is TRBV3-1 (or the pseudogene TRBV3-2) and J usage is TRBJ2-3, with D uncertain. CDR1 LGHDT and CDR2 YNNKEL come from the germline V gene (reference sequence). Trimming removed 4 bases from V and 3 bases from J, with 8 bases in between. The CDR3 length is 13 residues. The CDR3 is CASSPPGTDTQYF. CDR3 sequence (DNA): TGTGCCAGCAGCCCCCCCGGGACAGATACGCAGTATTTT.

V gene TRBV19 combines with J gene TRBJ2-1, with 7 nucleotides matching TRBD2. J lost 0 bases, V lost 1 base, and 0 bases had no gene match. Per germline, CDR1 LNHDA and CDR2 SQIVND (reference sequence). The CDR3 has 15 amino acids. The CDR3 spells CASSIAGGSYNEQFF. The CDR3 DNA is TGTGCCAGTAGTATAGCGGGGGGCTCCTACAATGAGCAGTTCTTC.

The chain links TRBV5-1 to TRBJ1-2; TRBD1 aligns across 8 bases. J gave up 3 bases and V 1 base, and 2 bases lay outside the gene matches. The CDR3 loop spans 14 amino acids. Germline values: CDR1 SGHRS, CDR2 YFSETQ. CDR3 nucleotides: TGCGCCAGCAGCTTGACGACAGGGGACTATGGCTACACCTTC. Translating gives CASSLTTGDYGYTF.

This rearrangement joins TRBV30 to TRBJ2-7; no reliable D call. CDR3 size: 12 residues. V was clipped by 1 base and J by 5 bases, with 9 bases between them. CDR1 GTSNPN and CDR2 SVGIG come from the germline V gene (reference sequence). The CDR3 sequence: CAWSAYGDEQYF. The CDR3 DNA sequence: TGTGCCTGGAGTGCCTACGGTGACGAGCAGTACTTC.

The chain links TRBV19 to TRBJ1-5, with TRBD1 as a possible D gene (6 bases). CDR1 and CDR2 (germline): LNHDA, SQIVND (reference sequence). Trimming cost V 1 base and J 4 bases, with 11 bases left between them. CDR3 length: 15 amino acids. The CDR3 DNA reads TGTGCCAGTAGTATAGGAGGACAGCCAAATCAGCCCCAGCATTTT. It translates to CASSIGGQPNQPQHF.

This chain joins TRBV5-1 and TRBJ1-2; D is unclear. The CDR3 extends over 13 amino acids. Trimming left V 4 bases short and J 1 base short, with 8 bases between. Germline assignment: CDR1 SGHRS and CDR2 YFSETQ. The CDR3 bases are TGCGCCAGCAGCCTAGAAGATAACTATGGCTACACCTTC. Translation: CASSLEDNYGYTF.

The chain employs TRBV18 and TRBJ2-7; tentatively, D is TRBD1 (5 bases). Germline-derived CDR1 and CDR2 are KGHSH and LQKENI. This CDR3 has 13 amino acids. The V end was cut by 3 bases, the J end by 2 bases, with 8 bases between. DNA of the CDR3: TGTGCCAGCTCACCTCGCAGGGCCTACGAGCAGTACGTC. Protein: CASSPRRAYEQYV.

The chain employs TRBV7-3 and TRBJ2-2; 10 positions match TRBD2. Germline CDR1 SGHTA, CDR2 FQGTGA. CDR3 length: 18 amino acids. With V trimmed by 5 bases and J by 3 bases, 12 bases remained unmatched. The CDR3 here is CASSGQRGGRFDTGELFF. Here the CDR3 DNA reads TGTGCCAGCAGCGGGCAGCGGGGGGGCCGCTTTGACACCGGGGAGCTGTTTTTT.

The rearrangement links TRBV2 to TRBJ1-2; 7 nucleotides align to TRBD1. CDR3 length equals 15 residues. Trimming cost V 7 bases and J 3 bases; bases outside gene matches: 11. Germline CDR1 is SNHLY and CDR2 is FYNNEI. CDR3 sequence: CASTFLSGTDYGYTF. In DNA, the CDR3 is TGTGCCAGCACCTTCCTTTCCGGGACAGACTATGGCTACACCTTC.

This chain connects TRBV13 to TRBJ2-2; no definite D call. Deletions cut 2 bases from V and 0 bases from J, with 10 bases between. The length of the CDR3 is 16 residues. Germline-derived CDR1 and CDR2 are PRHDT and FYEKMQ (reference sequence). CDR3 coding DNA: TGTGCCAGCAGCTTACGCAGTAGCACGAACACCGGGGAGCTGTTTTTT. Amino acids: CASSLRSSTNTGELFF.

The J gene is TRBJ1-1, the V gene TRBV6-6; 8 bases line up with TRBD1. The CDR3 covers 15 residues. The V segment lost 7 bases and the J segment 1 base; nucleotides outside the gene matches: 8. Germline values: CDR1 MNHNY, CDR2 SVGAGI (reference sequence). CDR3 residues: CASKIPGQANTEAFF. The CDR3 DNA reads as TGTGCCAGCAAAATCCCGGGACAGGCGAACACTGAAGCTTTCTTT.

The CDR3, as DNA: TGTGCCTGGAGTAGGACAGGGGAAGATGGCTACACCTTC. This encodes CAWSRTGEDGYTF. V and J are TRBV30 and TRBJ1-2; 9 bases are a match to TRBD1. Germline CDR1 and CDR2: GTSNPN and SVGIG (reference sequence). V lost 2 bases and J lost 6; bases outside the gene matches: 4. The CDR3 has 13 residues.

V gene TRBV6-6 combines with J gene TRBJ2-1; D is possibly TRBD2 (6 bases). The germline CDR1 and CDR2 sequences are MNHNY and SVGAGI (reference sequence). V was clipped by 6 bases and J by 7 bases, with 22 bases between them. This CDR3 contains 16 residues. CDR3 region: CASRGTSPEAGNEQFF. The CDR3 region has the DNA TGTGCCAGCAGAGGTACTAGCCCCGAGGCCGGAAATGAGCAGTTCTTC.

This clone occurred once. This chain joins TRBV7-8 and TRBJ1-3; D remains unclear. Germline loops: CDR1 SGHVS, CDR2 FQNEAQ. CDR3 length: 12 residues. Trimming removed 8 bases at V and 4 bases at J, with 9 bases between. As DNA, the CDR3 is TGTGCCAGCCTGGGGAGGGGAAACACCATATATTTT. This codes for CASLGRGNTIYF. Filled out from reference TRBV7-8 and TRBJ1-3, the complete variable domain reads GAGVSQSPRYKVAKRGQDVALRCDPISGHVSLFWYQQALGQGPEFLTYFQNEAQLDKSGLPSDRFFAERPEGSVSTLKIQRTQQEDSAVYLCASLGRGNTIYFGEGSWLTVV.

This chain joins TRBV6-5 and TRBJ2-3, with TRBD2 identical over 9 bases. The CDR3 extends over 15 amino acids. Trimming removed 7 bases from V and 6 bases from J; junction bases left unmatched: 11. Germline assignment: CDR1 MNHEY and CDR2 SVGAGI. Here the CDR3 DNA reads TGTGCCAGCATGACTAGCGGACTGGTCGGGGATACGCAGTATTTT. Protein product: CASMTSGLVGDTQYF.

The gene calls are TRBV2 and TRBJ2-1, with TRBD1 identical over 8 bases. Trimming cost V 3 bases and J 5 bases; bases outside gene matches: 6. The germline V gene has CDR1 SNHLY and CDR2 FYNNEI. This CDR3 contains 15 residues. The CDR3 DNA reads TGTGCCAGCAGTGACAGGGGGCCAAGGAACAATGAGCAGTTCTTC. It yields the protein CASSDRGPRNNEQFF.

This clone turned up a few times. The chain carries TRBV12-3 or TRBV12-4 and TRBJ2-5; weak D call: TRBD2 (5 bases). This CDR3 has 12 residues. The V and J ends lost 5 bases and 5 bases respectively, with 9 bases between them. In DNA form, the CDR3 reads TGTGCCAGCAGTAGCGGATGGGAGACCCAGTACTTC. This codes for CASSSGWETQYF.